These 8 T cell receptor beta chains were sequenced from one sample in a study of T cells in tuberculosis. Here immunoSEQ multiplex PCR was the method, and the copy in TCRdb shows in-frame clones only, minus some. The data hold roughly 44,000 clones, with over 90% observed a single time. What was sequenced was PBMCs. These receptor sequences come from a donor aged 10 to 29 with latent tuberculosis or without tuberculosis infection.

The rearrangement links TRBV4-1 to TRBJ2-7, with D possibly being TRBD1 (6 bases). The CDR3 is 14 amino acids. V was trimmed by 5 bases and J by 3 bases, leaving 14 bases between them. Germline CDR1 reads MGHRA; CDR2 reads YSYEKL. The CDR3 protein is CASSFFDRRYEQYF. CDR3 sequence (DNA): TGCGCCAGCAGCTTTTTCGACAGGCGCTACGAGCAGTACTTC.

Here the CDR3 reads CASSLSAGPYNEQFF. CDR3 nucleotide sequence: TGTGCCAGCAGTCTCTCTGCGGGGCCCTACAATGAGCAGTTCTTC. The chain is built from TRBV27 and TRBJ2-1; maybe TRBD2 (6 bases). The CDR3 has 15 residues. Germline V gene data show CDR1 as MNHEY and CDR2 as SMNVEV (reference sequence). V lost 5 bases to trimming and J lost 2 bases, with 13 bases between them.

V is TRBV5-1 and J is TRBJ2-1; 8 bases fit TRBD1. CDR1 and CDR2 from the germline V gene are SGHRS and YFSETQ. The CDR3 loop spans 12 amino acids. V gave up 4 bases and J gave up 9 bases; unmatched junction bases: 3. In nucleotides, the CDR3 is TGCGCCAGCAGCAAGACAGGGGTTGAGCAGTTCTTC. Its translation is CASSKTGVEQFF.

In its sample, this clone was seen once. The V call is TRBV19, the J call TRBJ1-2; D ambiguous. The CDR3 has 12 amino acids. V was clipped by 7 bases and J by 5 bases, with 11 bases between them. Germline V lookup: CDR1 LNHDA, CDR2 SQIVND (reference sequence). CDR3 in DNA: TGTGCCAGTACGGGGAGTCCTTATGGCTACACCTTC. Translation gives CASTGSPYGYTF.

The chain combines TRBV5-4 with TRBJ2-7; 9 bases line up with TRBD2. The CDR3 sequence is 14 residues long. The germline CDR1 and CDR2 sequences are SGHNT and YYREEE (reference sequence). J gave up 5 bases and V 4 bases, and 7 bases lay outside the gene matches. The CDR3 is CASSQSGTSNEQYF. As DNA, the CDR3 is TGTGCCAGCAGCCAATCCGGGACTAGCAACGAGCAGTACTTC. Full variable domain (outside the CDR3, taken from reference TRBV5-4 and TRBJ2-7): ETGVTQSPTHLIKTRGQQVTLRCSSQSGHNTVSWYQQALGQGPQFIFQYYREEENGRGNFPPRFSGLQFPNYSSELNVNALELDDSALYLCASSQSGTSNEQYFGPGTRLTVT.

This chain uses TRBV2 with TRBJ2-6; a weak D match, TRBD1 (6 bases). Trimming shortened V by 7 bases and J by 2 bases, and 9 bases separated the two germline ends. This CDR3 contains 14 residues. Germline CDR1 and CDR2: SNHLY and FYNNEI. CDR3 sequence (DNA): TGTGCCAGCAAATGGGGGCCTGGGGCCAACGTCCTGACTTTC. This codes for CASKWGPGANVLTF. Using reference TRBV2 and TRBJ2-6 for the parts outside the CDR3, the full variable domain is EPEVTQTPSHQVTQMGQEVILRCVPISNHLYFYWYRQILGQKVEFLVSFYNNEISEKSEIFDDQFSVERPDGSNFTLKIRSTKLEDSAMYFCASKWGPGANVLTFGAGSRLTVL.

The chain joins TRBV4-2 to TRBJ2-1; D might be TRBD2 (6 bases). This CDR3 has 14 residues. V dropped 1 base and J dropped 9 bases, with 13 bases sitting between them. Germline V gene data show CDR1 as LGHNA and CDR2 as YNFKEQ. CDR3 protein: CASSQAGVGGEQFF. The CDR3, as DNA: TGTGCCAGCAGCCAAGCGGGGGTGGGGGGTGAGCAGTTCTTC.

The chain links TRBV18 to TRBJ1-1, with TRBD1 identical over 7 bases. CDR3 length equals 16 residues. The trim removed 4 bases at V and 0 bases at J, leaving 8 bases unmatched. The V gene's germline CDR1 is KGHSH and CDR2 LQKENI. The CDR3 protein is CASSRGQANLNTEAFF. The CDR3 nucleotides read TGTGCCAGCTCACGCGGACAGGCCAACCTGAACACTGAAGCTTTCTTT.